The 5 T cell receptor beta chains below all came from one sample that was sequenced in a study of CD8 T cells in Susac syndrome. Reverse transcription used roughly 0.45 to 1 ug RNA and random hexamers. TCRdb ran MiXCR on the immunoSEQ multiplex PCR reads and lists one entry per CDR3 protein. In the table there are 100,000 to 150,000 distinct CDR3 sequences, approximately 93% of which are singletons. The material sequenced was CD8+ T cells from PBMCs. The receptors here all came from a human donor with multiple sclerosis.

The V call is TRBV9, the J call TRBJ2-2; 11 bases match TRBD2. This CDR3 is built from 16 residues. Looked up from germline, CDR1 is SGDLS and CDR2 is YYNGEE. The junction had 2 bases not matched to a gene; V was cut back by 2 bases and J by 2 bases. The CDR3 coding sequence is TGTGCCAGCAGCGTTAGCGGGAGGGCTAACACCGGGGAGCTGTTTTTT. Its protein is CASSVSGRANTGELFF.

J is TRBJ2-3 and V is TRBV29-1; TRBD2 matches at 11 bases. The CDR3 extends over 15 amino acids. The trim removed 1 base at V and 2 bases at J, leaving 2 bases unmatched. Per germline, CDR1 SQVTM and CDR2 ANQGSEA. The CDR3 reads CSVEGLAGFTDTQYF. In nucleotides, the CDR3 is TGCAGCGTTGAAGGACTAGCGGGGTTCACAGATACGCAGTATTTT.

The chain carries TRBV5-8 and TRBJ2-5, with D perhaps matching TRBD1 (6 bases). The V gene's germline CDR1 is SGHTS and CDR2 YDEGEE. The CDR3 consists of 15 residues. V was shortened by 4 bases and J by 5 bases, with 18 bases between the two germline ends. The CDR3 DNA is TGTGCCAGCAGCCCGACGGCAGGGGTCATGGAGACCCAGTACTTC. Protein sequence: CASSPTAGVMETQYF.

This sequence joins TRBV27 and TRBJ2-4, with 10 bases fitting TRBD2. The junction had 2 bases not matched to a gene; V was cut back by 2 bases and J by 4 bases. CDR1 is MNHEY and CDR2 is SMNVEV in the germline V gene (reference sequence). This CDR3 comprises 15 residues. The CDR3 sequence: CASSLGTSAKNIQYF. CDR3 in DNA: TGTGCCAGCAGTTTAGGGACTAGCGCAAAAAACATTCAGTACTTC.

The chain combines TRBV13 with TRBJ1-1; 7 nucleotides agree with TRBD1. This CDR3 is 13 amino acids long. From germline, CDR1 is PRHDT and CDR2 FYEKMQ (reference sequence). The J segment lost 8 bases and the V segment lost 4 bases, leaving 7 bases of the junction unmatched. The CDR3 DNA sequence: TGTGCCAGCAGCTCATCCTTGGACAGGGAAGCTTTCTTT. Amino acid sequence: CASSSSLDREAFF. Full variable domain (rest looked up from reference TRBV13 and TRBJ1-1): AAGVIQSPRHLIKEKRETATLKCYPIPRHDTVYWYQQGPGQDPQFLISFYEKMQSDKGSIPDRFSAQQFSDYHSELNMSSLELGDSALYFCASSSSLDREAFFGQGTRLTVV.